This record covers a single T cell receptor beta chain. Only in-frame clones appear in the TCRdb table, and some are missing; sequencing was by immunoSEQ multiplex PCR. This table has tens of thousands of clones, less than 80% appearing once. With 4 bases removed from V and 4 bases from J, the gap between germline ends came to 13 bases. CDR1 and CDR2 from the germline V gene are SQVTM and ANQGSEA. The CDR3 is 13 residues long. The record originates from a study of STAT5B mutations in CD4+ large granular lymphocyte leukemia. The TCR originated in a human donor in good health. Sequencing input: CD4+ T cells from blood buffy coats. V usage is TRBV29-1 and J usage is TRBJ1-1; possible D gene TRBD1, 5 bases. CDR3 residues: CSVAPGGGTEAFF. The CDR3 DNA follows: TGCAGCGTTGCACCTGGGGGAGGCACTGAAGCTTTCTTT.